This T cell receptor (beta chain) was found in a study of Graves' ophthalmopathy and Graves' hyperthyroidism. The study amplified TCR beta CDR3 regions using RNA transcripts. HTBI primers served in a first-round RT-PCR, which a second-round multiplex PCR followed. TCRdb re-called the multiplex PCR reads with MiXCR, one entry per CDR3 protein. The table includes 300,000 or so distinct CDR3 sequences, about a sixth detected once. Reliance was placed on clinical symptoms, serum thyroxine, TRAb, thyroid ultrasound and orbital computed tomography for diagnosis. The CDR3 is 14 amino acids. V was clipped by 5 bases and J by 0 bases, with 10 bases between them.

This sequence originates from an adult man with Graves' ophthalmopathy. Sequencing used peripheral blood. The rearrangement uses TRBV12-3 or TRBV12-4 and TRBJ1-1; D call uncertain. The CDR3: CASSMERLNTEAFF. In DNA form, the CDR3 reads TGTGCCAGCAGTATGGAGAGGTTGAACACTGAAGCTTTCTTT.